This entry lists 25 T cell receptor beta chains sequenced from one sample in a study of long-term antiretroviral therapy in people with HIV. The authors ran the immunoSEQ assay, v3.0, at survey level. Using immunoSEQ multiplex PCR, the repertoire was profiled, and TCRdb retains in-frame clones only, with some absent. The sample contains about 20,000 clones, 82% of which appear only once. The specimen was unsorted PBMCs, collected around 2.5 years after starting antiretroviral therapy. These receptors were collected from a man aged 35-49 years with HIV.

This sequence joins TRBV15 and TRBJ2-1; 8 positions agree with TRBD2. The CDR3 is 15 residues long. The J segment lost 3 bases and the V segment lost 2 bases, leaving 3 bases of the junction unmatched. Per germline, CDR1 LNHNV and CDR2 YYDKDF (reference sequence). In DNA form, the CDR3 reads TGTGCCACCAGCAGACGGGGGGGGAACTACAATGAGCAGTTCTTC. This sequence encodes CATSRRGGNYNEQFF. The whole variable domain, remainder taken from reference TRBV15 and TRBJ2-1, is DAMVIQNPRYQVTQFGKPVTLSCSQTLNHNVMYWYQQKSSQAPKLLFHYYDKDFNNEADTPDNFQSRRPNTSFCFLDIRSPGLGDTAMYLCATSRRGGNYNEQFFGPGTRLTVL.

This clone occurred once. The V gene is TRBV6-6, the J gene TRBJ1-2, with D unresolved. Germline loops: CDR1 MNHNY, CDR2 SVGAGI (reference sequence). The CDR3 runs 13 residues. V gave up 7 bases and J gave up 3 bases, with 12 bases separating them. CDR3 DNA: TGTGCCAGCAACACCCCAGGCTACTATGGCTACACCTTC. Translation gives CASNTPGYYGYTF.

The chain links TRBV7-2 to TRBJ2-2; 10 bases are a match to TRBD1. Trimming removed 1 base from V and 5 bases from J; junction bases left unmatched: 7. CDR1 and CDR2 from the germline V gene are SGHTA and FQGNSA. The CDR3 totals 17 residues. The CDR3 spells CASSLGGRDRGTGELFF. Written as DNA, the CDR3 is TGTGCCAGCAGCTTAGGAGGGCGGGACAGGGGTACCGGGGAGCTGTTTTTT. Complete variable domain (other parts from reference TRBV7-2 and TRBJ2-2): GAGVSQSPSNKVTEKGKDVELRCDPISGHTALYWYRQSLGQGLEFLIYFQGNSAPDKSGLPSDRFSAERTGGSVSTLTIQRTQQEDSAVYLCASSLGGRDRGTGELFFGEGSRLTVL.

This chain connects TRBV29-1 to TRBJ1-3; 10 nucleotides align to TRBD1. The germline CDR1 and CDR2 sequences are SQVTM and ANQGSEA. The CDR3 runs 16 residues. The V gene end was trimmed by 7 bases and the J gene end by 2 bases; junction bases not matched to a gene: 11. The CDR3 loop is CSARTLGTGAGNTIYF. Here the CDR3 DNA reads TGCAGCGCCAGAACCCTTGGGACAGGGGCTGGAAACACCATATATTTT. Full variable domain (missing parts from reference TRBV29-1 and TRBJ1-3): SAVISQKPSRDICQRGTSLTIQCQVDSQVTMMFWYRQQPGQSLTLIATANQGSEATYESGFVIDKFPISRPNLTFSTLTVSNMSPEDSSIYLCSARTLGTGAGNTIYFGEGSWLTVV.

The genes are TRBV19 and TRBJ2-3, with TRBD2 identical over 7 bases. The CDR3 totals 15 residues. The germline V gene encodes CDR1 LNHDA and CDR2 SQIVND (reference sequence). V lost 3 bases and J lost 6; bases outside the gene matches: 9. In nucleotides, the CDR3 is TGTGCCAGTAGTATCATCGGCGGGAGTGAGGATACGCAGTATTTT. It codes for CASSIIGGSEDTQYF.

V and J are TRBV28 and TRBJ1-4, with 7 bases that match TRBD1. From germline, CDR1 is MDHEN and CDR2 SYDVKM. J lost 8 bases, V lost 6 bases, and 12 bases had no gene match. This CDR3 contains 15 residues. The CDR3 DNA sequence: TGTGCCAGCAGCCTGGGACAGACCACCGGGGAAAAACTGTTTTTT. Translated, it gives CASSLGQTTGEKLFF.

The V and J genes are TRBV7-8 and TRBJ1-2; D unclear. Looked up from germline, CDR1 is SGHVS and CDR2 is FQNEAQ. CDR3 size: 14 residues. V lost 1 base and J lost 0, with 6 bases in between. CDR3 bases: TGTGCCAGCAGCTTAGAAGGCGCTAACTATGGCTACACCTTC. Amino acid sequence: CASSLEGANYGYTF.

V usage is TRBV15 and J usage is TRBJ1-4; D remains ambiguous. Trimming stripped 1 base from V and 10 bases from J, with 16 bases between. CDR1 LNHNV and CDR2 YYDKDF come from the germline V gene (reference sequence). The CDR3 sequence is 15 residues long. The DNA for the CDR3 is TGTGCCACCAGCAGAGGGGGTCAAGCTAGCCCAAAACTGTTTTTT. As protein: CATSRGGQASPKLFF.

J is TRBJ2-3 and V is TRBV9, with 14 bases identical to TRBD2. V was pared by 4 bases and J by 2 bases, with 6 bases of the junction left unmatched. Germline-derived CDR1 and CDR2 are SGDLS and YYNGEE. The CDR3 totals 17 residues. Here the CDR3 DNA reads TGTGCCAGCAGCCCATGGACTAGCGGGGGGATCACAGATACGCAGTATTTT. It codes for CASSPWTSGGITDTQYF.

The rearrangement joins TRBV28 to TRBJ2-7; maybe TRBD2 (7 bases). CDR1 MDHEN and CDR2 SYDVKM come from the germline V gene. CDR3 length: 13 amino acids. Between the trimmed V and J ends, which lost 7 bases and 0 bases, there was a span of 10 bases. The CDR3 DNA follows: TGTGCCAGCAAGGGAGGGGGCTCCTACGAGCAGTACTTC. Translating it yields CASKGGGSYEQYF.

J is TRBJ1-3 and V is TRBV10-3, with D perhaps TRBD1 (6 bases). The germline CDR1 and CDR2 sequences are ENHRY and SYGVKD. The V end lost 3 bases, the J end lost 4 bases, and 16 bases lay between the germline ends. The CDR3 has 16 residues. The CDR3: CAISDGFSGAGNTIYF. The CDR3 DNA reads TGTGCCATCAGTGATGGATTTTCAGGGGCCGGAAACACCATATATTTT.

This clone was found a few times. The V gene is TRBV19, the J gene TRBJ1-5; D remains unclear. CDR3 length: 14 amino acids. The V gene's germline CDR1 is LNHDA and CDR2 SQIVND (reference sequence). V was pared by 3 bases and J by 0 bases, with 6 bases between. The CDR3 DNA reads as TGTGCCAGTAGTATGGTGTTTAGCAATCAGCCCCAGCATTTT. Encoded protein: CASSMVFSNQPQHF.

The chain carries TRBV18 and TRBJ2-1, with TRBD2 matching over 9 bases. CDR1 and CDR2 (germline): KGHSH, LQKENI. V shed 1 base, J shed 5 bases, and the junction held 6 bases outside the gene matches. The length of the CDR3 is 16 residues. CDR3 region: CASSPLLAGRNNEQFF. The CDR3 DNA sequence: TGTGCCAGCTCACCACTCCTAGCGGGGAGGAACAATGAGCAGTTCTTC.

The CDR3 DNA sequence: TGCAGCGTGAGCACGATGTTTGAGACCCAGTACTTC. Translated: CSVSTMFETQYF. The genes are TRBV29-1 and TRBJ2-5; D is unclear. CDR3 size: 12 residues. The V and J ends lost 6 bases and 5 bases respectively, with 13 bases between them. Germline assignment: CDR1 SQVTM and CDR2 ANQGSEA.

The J gene is TRBJ1-3, the V gene TRBV15; the D gene is possibly TRBD1 (5 bases). The V end lost 5 bases, the J end lost 7 bases, and 24 bases lay between the germline ends. The length of the CDR3 is 17 residues. Germline assignment: CDR1 LNHNV and CDR2 YYDKDF (reference sequence). The DNA of the CDR3 is TGTGCCACCAGCCGACAGATGGACCCGTCGTCTAGGAACACCATATATTTT. As protein: CATSRQMDPSSRNTIYF.

The chain recombines TRBV7-2 with TRBJ1-5; D not certain. There are 15 residues in the CDR3. Germline CDR1 is SGHTA and CDR2 is FQGNSA. The ends were cut back, 1 base at V and 2 bases at J, with 9 bases in the middle. CDR3: CASSLVGLGNQPQHF. The CDR3 bases are TGTGCCAGCAGCTTAGTAGGGTTGGGCAATCAGCCCCAGCATTTT. Full variable domain (rest looked up from reference TRBV7-2 and TRBJ1-5): GAGVSQSPSNKVTEKGKDVELRCDPISGHTALYWYRQSLGQGLEFLIYFQGNSAPDKSGLPSDRFSAERTGGSVSTLTIQRTQQEDSAVYLCASSLVGLGNQPQHFGDGTRLSIL.

The V call is TRBV29-1, the J call TRBJ2-1; D assignment may be TRBD1 or TRBD2 (6 bases each). The CDR3 consists of 14 residues. Per germline, CDR1 SQVTM and CDR2 ANQGSEA. V lost 2 bases and J lost 5, with 13 bases in between. CDR3 sequence: CSVEIGGFDNEQFF. For the CDR3, the DNA is TGCAGCGTTGAAATCGGGGGCTTCGACAATGAGCAGTTCTTC.

The gene calls are TRBV2 and TRBJ2-1; 16 nucleotides align to TRBD2. The junction had 8 bases not matched to a gene; V was cut back by 8 bases and J by 4 bases. CDR1 is SNHLY, CDR2 FYNNEI, per germline. This CDR3 is 17 amino acids long. For the CDR3, the DNA is TGTGCCAGCCACCCGGGACTAGCGGGGGGGGCTTACAATGAGCAGTTCTTC. As protein: CASHPGLAGGAYNEQFF.

The chain recombines TRBV4-3 with TRBJ2-5, with 8 nucleotides matching TRBD1. With the DNA end fitting TRBJ2-7 better, the J assignment may be wrong. Germline CDR1 is LGHNA and CDR2 is YSLEER. This CDR3 is built from 14 residues. In DNA form, the CDR3 reads TGCGCCAGCAGCCAAGGGACAGGGAACGACGAGCAGTACTTC. It encodes CASSQGTGNDEQYF.

This CDR3 reads CASSYSIAGGANVLTF. The CDR3 bases are TGTGCCAGCAGTTACTCGATTGCCGGTGGGGCCAACGTCCTGACTTTC. The chain employs TRBV6-5 and TRBJ2-6; no definite D call. CDR3 size: 16 residues. The ends were cut back, 0 bases at V and 3 bases at J, with 9 bases in the middle. From germline, CDR1 is MNHEY and CDR2 SVGAGI.

There are a few counts of this clone. The CDR3 DNA reads as TGCGCCAGCAGCCAAGATCGCGTCAGGGCGGTTAATGAAAAACTGTTTTTT. Amino acids: CASSQDRVRAVNEKLFF. The gene calls are TRBV4-1 and TRBJ1-4, with D maybe TRBD1 (5 bases). The CDR3 runs 17 residues. Germline V lookup: CDR1 MGHRA, CDR2 YSYEKL. The V gene lost 0 bases and the J gene lost 4 bases, with 15 bases spanning the gap.

The chain recombines TRBV19 with TRBJ2-2; D gene unclear. Germline CDR1 and CDR2: LNHDA and SQIVND (reference sequence). V was trimmed by 3 bases and J by 1 base, leaving 12 bases between them. This CDR3 has 16 residues. The CDR3 protein is CASSILSQLNTGELFF. The CDR3 coding sequence is TGTGCCAGTAGTATTCTTTCCCAACTGAACACCGGGGAGCTGTTTTTT.

V usage is TRBV25-1 and J usage is TRBJ1-2; possibly TRBD1 for D (5 bases). This CDR3 is 13 amino acids long. Trimming took 3 bases from V and 4 from J, leaving 9 bases between them. Germline lookup yields CDR1 MGHDK and CDR2 SYGVNS. The CDR3 DNA sequence: TGTGCCAGCAGTGAGACAGAGACCTATGGCTACACCTTC. This gives the protein CASSETETYGYTF.

The J gene is TRBJ1-4, the V gene TRBV6-1; D is perhaps TRBD1 (5 bases). CDR3 length: 17 residues. Trimming pared 1 base from V and 4 bases from J, leaving 16 bases between. Germline V CDR1 and CDR2: MNHNS, SASEGT. DNA for the CDR3: TGTGCCAGCAGTGAAGTTGGGGGTCGGCGGGGTAATGAAAAACTGTTTTTT. Protein product: CASSEVGGRRGNEKLFF.

V gene TRBV6-6 combines with J gene TRBJ2-7; 10 nucleotides match TRBD2. The germline CDR1 and CDR2 sequences are MNHNY and SVGAGI (reference sequence). The CDR3 totals 15 residues. Trimming took 6 bases from V and 0 from J; bases not matched to a gene: 5. For the CDR3, the DNA is TGTGCCAGCAGCGATCGGACTAGCGGCTCCTACGAGCAGTACTTC. Translating it yields CASSDRTSGSYEQYF.